What follows are 27 T cell receptor beta chains derived from one specimen sequenced in a study of early T cells in non-severe SARS-CoV-2 infection. TCRdb redid the calling of the 5' RACE reads with MiXCR, one entry per CDR3 protein. The table lists roughly 53,000 distinct CDR3 sequences, around 10% of them singletons. The material sequenced was whole blood, taken at baseline. These receptors all stem from an adult who was a healthcare worker with PCR-confirmed SARS-CoV-2 infection or an uninfected control (not recorded which).

This clonotype was seen many times. The CDR3 is CASSTGFELNTGELFF. Written as DNA, the CDR3 is TGTGCCAGCAGCACGGGGTTCGAGCTGAACACCGGGGAGCTGTTTTTT. The chain is built from TRBV6-5 and TRBJ2-2; the D gene is possibly TRBD2 (5 bases). This CDR3 is built from 16 residues. Trimming stripped 6 bases from V and 1 base from J, with 15 bases between. Germline values: CDR1 MNHEY, CDR2 SVGAGI.

V gene TRBV25-1 combines with J gene TRBJ1-2; 10 positions match TRBD1. The CDR3 has 15 residues. V lost 4 bases and J lost 4; bases outside the gene matches: 6. In germline, CDR1 is MGHDK, CDR2 SYGVNS. The DNA for the CDR3 is TGTGCCAGCAGTGGCGGGACAGGGGCCTTCTATGGCTACACCTTC. It codes for CASSGGTGAFYGYTF.

This clonotype was observed a few times. The chain combines TRBV20-1 with TRBJ2-3; TRBD2 matches at 9 bases. Trimming took 3 bases from V and 0 from J; bases not matched to a gene: 4. The CDR3 covers 15 residues. CDR1 is DFQATT and CDR2 is SNEGSKA in the germline V gene (reference sequence). DNA of the CDR3: TGCAGTGCTAGTCCCCTAGCGGGAAGCACAGATACGCAGTATTTT. As protein: CSASPLAGSTDTQYF.

The CDR3, as DNA: TGTGCCAGCGAGGGTTCGGACACTGAAGCTTTCTTT. Translating it yields CASEGSDTEAFF. The chain joins TRBV6-5 to TRBJ1-1, with no clear D. Germline V gene data show CDR1 as MNHEY and CDR2 as SVGAGI. CDR3 size: 12 residues. Trimming cost V 8 bases and J 3 bases, with 10 bases left between them.

This clonotype was observed a handful of times. The genes are TRBV7-8 and TRBJ2-1, with 13 bases identical to TRBD2. Germline CDR1 is SGHVS and CDR2 is FQNEAQ. CDR3 length equals 17 residues. V shed 0 bases and J 8 bases; nucleotides not matched to a gene: 7. The DNA for the CDR3 is TGTGCCAGCAGCTTAGCCCTACTAGCGGGAGGGCCGGATGAGCAGTTCTTC. It specifies CASSLALLAGGPDEQFF. Drawing the rest from reference TRBV7-8 and TRBJ2-1, the complete variable domain is GAGVSQSPRYKVAKRGQDVALRCDPISGHVSLFWYQQALGQGPEFLTYFQNEAQLDKSGLPSDRFFAERPEGSVSTLKIQRTQQEDSAVYLCASSLALLAGGPDEQFFGPGTRLTVL.

This clonotype was picked up a small number of times. The rearrangement uses TRBV28 and TRBJ2-1; D ambiguous. The CDR3 spans 12 residues. Trimming took 5 bases from V and 15 from J, leaving 17 bases between them. CDR1 is MDHEN and CDR2 is SYDVKM in the germline V gene. The CDR3 loop reads CASSVGPIMWFF. For the CDR3, the DNA is TGTGCCAGCAGTGTTGGCCCTATCATGTGGTTCTTC.

The chain joins TRBV20-1 to TRBJ2-7; perhaps TRBD2 as D (5 bases). CDR1 is DFQATT, CDR2 SNEGSKA, per germline (reference sequence). The CDR3 consists of 12 residues. The V end was cut by 2 bases, the J end by 5 bases, with 10 bases between. CDR3 sequence reads: CSARTGSNEQYF. CDR3 sequence (DNA): TGCAGTGCTAGAACGGGGTCGAACGAGCAGTACTTC.

This clonotype was counted many times. The chain links TRBV12-3 or TRBV12-4 to TRBJ2-5; D is uncertain. V was cut by 3 bases and J by 9 bases, with 11 bases left in between. The CDR3 extends over 12 amino acids. The CDR3 spells CASSFWAEPQYF. DNA for the CDR3: TGTGCCAGCAGTTTTTGGGCGGAGCCCCAGTACTTC.

This clonotype came up a few times. The V and J genes are TRBV12-3 or TRBV12-4 and TRBJ1-5; 8 bases map to TRBD1. Losses at the gene ends were 6 bases for V and 4 bases for J; bases not matched to a gene: 8. The CDR3 runs 15 residues. DNA for the CDR3: TGTGCCAGCAGACCCGGGACAGGCAATAATCAGCCCCAGCATTTT. Amino acid sequence: CASRPGTGNNQPQHF.

CDR3 coding DNA: TGTGCCAGCAGCTTAGTCTTAGGAAGGGGTTCTAACGAGCAGTACTTC. It translates to CASSLVLGRGSNEQYF. J is TRBJ2-7 and V is TRBV7-2; perhaps TRBD1 as D (5 bases). Germline V gives CDR1 SGHTA, CDR2 FQGNSA. The CDR3 contains 16 residues. Trimming took 1 base from V and 5 from J, leaving 18 bases between them.

This clonotype was counted a few times. This chain joins TRBV20-1 and TRBJ2-3; D is unresolved. CDR1 and CDR2 (germline): DFQATT, SNEGSKA (reference sequence). Trimming shortened V by 5 bases and J by 1 base, and 7 bases separated the two germline ends. The CDR3 has 12 amino acids. The CDR3 loop reads CSAPTGTDTQYF. In nucleotides, the CDR3 is TGCAGTGCTCCTACAGGCACAGATACGCAGTATTTT.

The chain combines TRBV7-9 with TRBJ2-1, with a tentative D call TRBD2 (5 bases). Looked up from germline, CDR1 is SEHNR and CDR2 is FQNEAQ (reference sequence). V gave up 5 bases and J gave up 8 bases, with 19 bases separating them. The CDR3 consists of 15 residues. CDR3: CASSVLGRSSDEQFF. CDR3 bases: TGTGCCAGCAGCGTACTAGGTAGGTCCTCAGATGAGCAGTTCTTC.

This clonotype was seen only a few times. The J gene is TRBJ1-1, the V gene TRBV14, with 8 nucleotides matching TRBD1. Germline CDR1 and CDR2: SGHDN and FVKESK. Trimming cost V 2 bases and J 0 bases; bases outside gene matches: 2. The CDR3 runs 15 residues. The CDR3 is CASSQQGAMNTEAFF. The CDR3 nucleotides are TGTGCCAGCAGCCAACAGGGGGCCATGAACACTGAAGCTTTCTTT.

This clonotype came up many times. This chain links TRBV29-1 with TRBJ2-4, with a weak D call TRBD1 (6 bases). This CDR3 has 19 residues. CDR1 is SQVTM and CDR2 is ANQGSEA in the germline V gene. V lost 0 bases, J lost 3 bases, and 24 bases lay in between. CDR3 in DNA: TGCAGCGTTGAAGATCCGGGGTTCTGGGCAGGGGAACACAAAAACATTCAGTACTTC. This codes for CSVEDPGFWAGEHKNIQYF.

This clonotype was found a few times. The chain is built from TRBV7-7 and TRBJ2-5, with 8 bases matching TRBD2. The CDR3 has 15 residues. In germline, CDR1 is SSHAT, CDR2 FNYEAQ (reference sequence). V lost 6 bases, J lost 5 bases, and 11 bases stayed unmatched. The CDR3: CASSFSGGQKETQYF. CDR3 nucleotides: TGTGCCAGCAGTTTTTCGGGGGGGCAGAAGGAGACCCAGTACTTC. The full variable domain, its missing parts supplied by reference TRBV7-7 and TRBJ2-5, is GAGVSQSPRYKVTKRGQDVTLRCDPISSHATLYWYQQALGQGPEFLTYFNYEAQPDKSGLPSDRFSAERPEGSISTLTIQRTEQRDSAMYRCASSFSGGQKETQYFGPGTRLLVL.

The CDR3 DNA follows: TGTGCCAGCAGCTCCGGACAGGGCGCCGAGACCCAGTACTTC. Translating it yields CASSSGQGAETQYF. The chain has TRBV7-2 and TRBJ2-5, with 8 bases aligning to TRBD1. This CDR3 contains 14 residues. Germline V gene sequence: CDR1 SGHTA, CDR2 FQGNSA. V dropped 4 bases and J dropped 5; count of bases not matched to a gene: 6.

The rearrangement joins TRBV2 to TRBJ2-5; D gene unclear. CDR3 length: 13 amino acids. Germline lookup yields CDR1 SNHLY and CDR2 FYNNEI. Deletions cut 6 bases from V and 7 bases from J, with 15 bases between. The DNA for the CDR3 is TGTGCCAGCAGACCAGAAGGTGGCGGGACCCAGTACTTC. Translation: CASRPEGGGTQYF.

The J gene is TRBJ1-1, the V gene TRBV5-1; D is ambiguous. The V gene's germline CDR1 is SGHRS and CDR2 YFSETQ. V was pared by 0 bases and J by 4 bases, with 13 bases between. This CDR3 has 15 amino acids. CDR3 amino acids: CASSLGGQKVTEAFF. In DNA form, the CDR3 reads TGCGCCAGCAGCTTGGGAGGGCAGAAAGTCACTGAAGCTTTCTTT.

The table lists this clonotype with many counts. This chain joins TRBV7-3 and TRBJ1-2, with 8 bases identical to TRBD1. CDR1 SGHTA and CDR2 FQGTGA come from the germline V gene. V trimming: 4 bases; J trimming: 9 bases; junction bases outside the gene matches: 4. There are 12 residues in the CDR3. CDR3 region: CASSSDRVRYTF. In DNA form, the CDR3 reads TGTGCCAGCAGCTCGGACAGGGTTCGCTACACCTTC.

This clonotype showed up many times. The V gene is TRBV6-4, the J gene TRBJ2-1, with 8 bases that match TRBD2. From germline, CDR1 is MRHNA and CDR2 SNTAGT. The CDR3 covers 14 residues. Unmatched junction bases numbered 5, after V lost 5 bases and J lost 5 bases. CDR3 coding DNA: TGTGCCAGCAGTACTAGCGGAGTAAACAATGAGCAGTTCTTC. This gives the protein CASSTSGVNNEQFF.

A few counts support this clonotype. The chain couples TRBV7-2 to TRBJ2-2; TRBD1 or TRBD2 may be the D gene (5 bases each). V gave up 5 bases and J gave up 14 bases, with 12 bases separating them. Germline V CDR1 and CDR2: SGHTA, FQGNSA. The CDR3 runs to 11 residues. The CDR3 protein is CASSPGRLLFF. The CDR3 nucleotides read TGTGCCAGCAGCCCGGGACGGTTACTGTTTTTT.

This chain links TRBV9 with TRBJ1-2; D is uncertain. The germline V gene has CDR1 SGDLS and CDR2 YYNGEE. The CDR3 is 16 residues long. Trimming took off 0 bases at V and 0 bases at J, with 12 bases between the two ends. The CDR3 DNA is TGTGCCAGCAGCGTAGGTGGCCCCAGACCTAACTATGGCTACACCTTC. Translating it yields CASSVGGPRPNYGYTF.

This chain uses TRBV5-4 with TRBJ2-7; D is unclear. V was trimmed by 4 bases and J by 2 bases, leaving 13 bases between them. Germline values: CDR1 SGHNT, CDR2 YYREEE (reference sequence). The CDR3 loop spans 14 amino acids. CDR3 loop: CASSLKGTTYEQYF. The CDR3, as DNA: TGTGCCAGCAGCCTGAAGGGAACGACCTACGAGCAGTACTTC.

This chain joins TRBV4-2 and TRBJ2-2, with D perhaps TRBD2 (6 bases). Germline V gene sequence: CDR1 LGHNA, CDR2 YNFKEQ. V lost 4 bases and J 0 bases, leaving 6 bases between the germline ends. The CDR3 is 14 residues long. The CDR3 protein is CASSPSANTGELFF. CDR3 nucleotide sequence: TGTGCCAGCAGCCCTAGCGCGAACACCGGGGAGCTGTTTTTT.

The J gene is TRBJ2-7, the V gene TRBV7-2, with D uncertain. The CDR3 has 15 residues. Per the germline V gene, CDR1 is SGHTA and CDR2 is FQGNSA. The V end lost 1 base, the J end lost 5 bases, and 15 bases lay between the germline ends. In DNA, the CDR3 is TGTGCCAGCAGCTTAGAGGCAGGCGTAAGCCACGAGCAGTACTTC. It translates to CASSLEAGVSHEQYF.

The chain couples TRBV28 to TRBJ2-7, with D possibly matching TRBD2 (6 bases). The CDR3 contains 14 residues. Trimming cost V 8 bases and J 0 bases, with 14 bases left between them. Germline-derived CDR1 and CDR2 are MDHEN and SYDVKM. CDR3 sequence reads: CASLSGTHSYEQYF. CDR3 nucleotide sequence: TGTGCCAGCCTGTCCGGGACTCACTCCTACGAGCAGTACTTC.

This clonotype was counted a few times. This sequence joins TRBV7-9 and TRBJ1-1; D unclear. The germline gives CDR1 SEHNR, CDR2 FQNEAQ (reference sequence). Trimming pared 6 bases from V and 11 bases from J, leaving 16 bases between. The CDR3 covers 12 residues. CDR3 protein: CASSSRIREAFF. In DNA form, the CDR3 reads TGTGCCAGCAGTTCCCGAATCCGCGAGGCTTTCTTT.